This TCR beta chain derives from a study of cytotoxic CD8 clonotypes in ibrutinib-treated CLL. TCRdb keeps only in-frame clones here, not all; method: immunoSEQ multiplex PCR. The sample carries some 63,000 clones, 75% to 95% recorded once. The length of the CDR3 is 16 residues. Trimming removed 4 bases at V and 7 bases at J, with 21 bases between. Germline assignment: CDR1 SGDLS and CDR2 YYNGEE. The material was PBMCs, obtained after 12 months of ibrutinib treatment. This chain joins TRBV9 and TRBJ2-1; D is unclear. The receptor comes from a human donor with chronic lymphocytic leukemia. This CDR3 is CASSILVRDSLNEQFF. CDR3 DNA: TGTGCCAGCAGCATCTTAGTGAGAGACTCCTTAAATGAGCAGTTCTTC.